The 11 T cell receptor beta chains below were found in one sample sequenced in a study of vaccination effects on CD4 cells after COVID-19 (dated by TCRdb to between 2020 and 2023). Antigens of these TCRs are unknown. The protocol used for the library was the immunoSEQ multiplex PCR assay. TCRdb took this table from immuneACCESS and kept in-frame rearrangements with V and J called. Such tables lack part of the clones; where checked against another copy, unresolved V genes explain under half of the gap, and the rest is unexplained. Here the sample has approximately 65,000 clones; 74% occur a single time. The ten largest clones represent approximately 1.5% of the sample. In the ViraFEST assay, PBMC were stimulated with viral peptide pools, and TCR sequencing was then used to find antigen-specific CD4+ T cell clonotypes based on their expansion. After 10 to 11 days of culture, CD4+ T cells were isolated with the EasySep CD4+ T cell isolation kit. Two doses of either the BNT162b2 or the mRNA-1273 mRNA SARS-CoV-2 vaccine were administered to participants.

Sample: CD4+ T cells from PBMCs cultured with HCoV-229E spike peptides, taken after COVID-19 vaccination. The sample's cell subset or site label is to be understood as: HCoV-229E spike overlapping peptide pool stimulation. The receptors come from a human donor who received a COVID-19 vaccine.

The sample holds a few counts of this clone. The CDR3 DNA is TGTGCCAGCTCACCGTCGGGAAATGGCTACACCTTC. Residues: CASSPSGNGYTF. V usage is TRBV18 and J usage is TRBJ1-2, with D uncertain. Germline CDR1 reads KGHSH; CDR2 reads LQKENI. The V and J ends lost 3 bases and 6 bases respectively, with 8 bases between them. The CDR3 runs 12 residues.

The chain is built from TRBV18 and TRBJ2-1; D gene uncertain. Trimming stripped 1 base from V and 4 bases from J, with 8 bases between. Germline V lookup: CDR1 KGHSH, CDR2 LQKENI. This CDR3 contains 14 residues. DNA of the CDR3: TGTGCCAGCTCACCACAAAAAGGGTACAATGAGCAGTTCTTC. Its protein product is CASSPQKGYNEQFF.

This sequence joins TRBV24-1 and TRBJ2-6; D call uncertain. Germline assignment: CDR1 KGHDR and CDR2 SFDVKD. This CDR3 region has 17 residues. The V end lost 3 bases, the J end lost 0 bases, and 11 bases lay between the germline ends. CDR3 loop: CATSDQDASSGANVLTF. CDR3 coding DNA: TGTGCCACCAGTGATCAAGACGCTAGCTCTGGGGCCAACGTCCTGACTTTC.

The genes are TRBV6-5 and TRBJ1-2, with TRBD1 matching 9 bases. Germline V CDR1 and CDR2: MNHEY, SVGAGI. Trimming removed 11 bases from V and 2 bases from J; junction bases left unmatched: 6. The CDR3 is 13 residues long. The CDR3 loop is CACRQGVNYGYTF. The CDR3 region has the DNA TGTGCCTGTAGACAGGGGGTAAACTATGGCTACACCTTC.

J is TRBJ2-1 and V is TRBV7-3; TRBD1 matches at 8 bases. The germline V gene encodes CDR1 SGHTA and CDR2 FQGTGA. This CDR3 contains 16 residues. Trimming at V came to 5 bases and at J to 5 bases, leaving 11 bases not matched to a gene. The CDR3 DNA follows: TGTGCCAGCAGCACCCGCGGGGACAGGCAGAACAATGAGCAGTTCTTC. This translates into CASSTRGDRQNNEQFF.

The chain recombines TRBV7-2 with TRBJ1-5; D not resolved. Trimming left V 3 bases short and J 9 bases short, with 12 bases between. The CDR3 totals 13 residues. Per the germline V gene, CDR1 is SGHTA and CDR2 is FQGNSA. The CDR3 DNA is TGTGCCAGCAGCTTGGCAGTGTTGTCGCCCCAGCATTTT. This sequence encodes CASSLAVLSPQHF.

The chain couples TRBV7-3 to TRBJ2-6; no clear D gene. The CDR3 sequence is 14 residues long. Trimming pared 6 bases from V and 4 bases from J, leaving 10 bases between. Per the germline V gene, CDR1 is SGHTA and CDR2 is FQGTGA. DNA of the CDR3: TGTGCCAGCAGTCGACTTGTGGGGGCCAACGTCCTGACTTTC. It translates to CASSRLVGANVLTF.

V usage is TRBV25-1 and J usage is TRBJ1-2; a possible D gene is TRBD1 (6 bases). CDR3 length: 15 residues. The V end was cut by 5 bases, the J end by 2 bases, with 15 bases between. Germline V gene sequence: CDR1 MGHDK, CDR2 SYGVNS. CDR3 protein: CASSPPGAPNYGYTF. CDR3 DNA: TGTGCCAGCAGTCCCCCGGGGGCCCCGAACTATGGCTACACCTTC.

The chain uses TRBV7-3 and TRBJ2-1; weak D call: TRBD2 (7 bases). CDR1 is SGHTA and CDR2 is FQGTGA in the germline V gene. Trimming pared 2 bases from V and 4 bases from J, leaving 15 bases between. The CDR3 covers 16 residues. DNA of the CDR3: TGTGCCAGCAGCTTACAAGGCGGGGGCCGGTACAATGAGCAGTTCTTC. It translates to CASSLQGGGRYNEQFF.

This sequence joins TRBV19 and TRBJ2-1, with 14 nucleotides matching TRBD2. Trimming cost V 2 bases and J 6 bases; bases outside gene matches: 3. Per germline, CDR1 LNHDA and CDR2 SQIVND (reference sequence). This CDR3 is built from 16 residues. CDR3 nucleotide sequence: TGTGCCAGTAGTATACTAGGACTAGCGGGGGGCAATGAGCAGTTCTTC. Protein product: CASSILGLAGGNEQFF. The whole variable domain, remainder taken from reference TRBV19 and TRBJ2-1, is DGGITQSPKYLFRKEGQNVTLSCEQNLNHDAMYWYRQDPGQGLRLIYYSQIVNDFQKGDIAEGYSVSREKKESFPLTVTSAQKNPTAFYLCASSILGLAGGNEQFFGPGTRLTVL.

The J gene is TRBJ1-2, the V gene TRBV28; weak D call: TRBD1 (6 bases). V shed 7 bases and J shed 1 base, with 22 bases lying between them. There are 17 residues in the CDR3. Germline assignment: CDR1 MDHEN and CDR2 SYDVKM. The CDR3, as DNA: TGTGCCAGCACCATAGCGAGCGGGGGGGCGGGTAACTATGGCTACACCTTC. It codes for CASTIASGGAGNYGYTF.